The T cell receptor (beta chain) described here comes from a study of blood T cell repertoires in COVID-19. Study overall: There were acute and convalescent COVID-19 samples, and they came from the United States, Italy and Spain.

In the original processing: The authors estimated nucleated cell counts from reference gene primer amplification. Generated by immunoSEQ multiplex PCR, the TCRdb table keeps only in-frame clones and is missing some. V and J calls and clone size are copied from that table; D and trimming were computed from the DNA. The sample shows a few hundred thousand clones, about 86% of them seen only once. In terms of age and location, participants ranged from roughly 18 to 90 years and lived in 24 US areas. Two negative PCRs, clearance, or symptom resolution were required of recovered Cohort 3 donors. CDR1 is SNHLY and CDR2 is FYNNEI in the germline V gene. Trimming at V came to 6 bases and at J to 3 bases, leaving 6 bases not matched to a gene. The CDR3 is 14 amino acids.

The chain carries TRBV2 and TRBJ2-7; 9 nucleotides agree with TRBD1. Source material: PBMCs or T cells enriched from blood (not recorded which). This TCR was sampled from a man between 45 and 60 years old who had recovered from COVID-19. The CDR3 nucleotides read TGTGCCAGCAGGAGGGACAGGGCGCACTACGAGCAGTACTTC. Encoded protein: CASRRDRAHYEQYF.